This TCR beta chain was captured in a study of shared clonotypes between healthy human individuals. TCRdb's table, derived via immunoSEQ multiplex PCR, lists solely in-frame clones and lacks some. Counted here are 200,000 to 250,000 clones, approximately 65% occurring once; the ten biggest clones make up roughly 10%. J gave up 1 base and V 4 bases, and 4 bases lay outside the gene matches. Germline V gives CDR1 SGHRS, CDR2 YFSETQ. CDR3 length equals 16 residues. The TCR was taken from a young man in good health. This rearrangement joins TRBV5-1 to TRBJ2-2; 10 bases map to TRBD2. The specimen sequenced was memory CD4+ T cells sorted from blood. Described subset: CD45RA-negative fraction. The CDR3 DNA sequence: TGCGCCAGCAGCCACCGGACTAGCGGGAACACCGGGGAGCTGTTTTTT. The encoded protein is CASSHRTSGNTGELFF.